A selection of T cell receptor beta chains follows, all from one sample in a study of blood T cell repertoires in COVID-19. Produced via immunoSEQ multiplex PCR; TCRdb's table is partial and in-frame only. The table has roughly 73,000 clones, around nine tenths seen once; the top ten hold around 1.3%. The sample taken for sequencing was peripheral blood. The source is a human donor in a cohort sampled during active COVID-19. CDR3s include the opening cysteine and the closing phenylalanine or tryptophan. D genes are given only for firm matches. A clone size is listed for some rows: how often the clone was seen (once, few, many), or a class if it is expanded.

NA	TRBV19	TRBJ2-1	NA	CASSRQGRDNEQFF	TGTGCCAGTAGTCGCCAGGGGAGAGACAATGAGCAGTTCTTC
once	TRBV27	TRBJ2-7	TRBD1	CASSPGQGRYEQYF	TGTGCCAGCAGTCCCGGACAGGGGAGGTACGAGCAGTACTTC
few	TRBV30	TRBJ1-6	TRBD1	CAWSRQGGNSPLHF	TGTGCCTGGAGTCGACAGGGGGGGAATTCACCCCTCCACTTT
NA	TRBV19	TRBJ1-2	NA	CASSVGPGGLYGYTF	TGTGCCAGTAGTGTAGGGCCTGGAGGGCTCTATGGCTACACCTTC
NA	TRBV5-4	TRBJ1-1	TRBD1	CASSKQTGFTEAFF	TGTGCCAGCAGCAAGCAGACAGGGTTCACTGAAGCTTTCTTT
NA	TRBV13	TRBJ1-6	NA	CASSLAGGTYNSPLHF	TGTGCCAGCAGCTTAGCGGGGGGAACCTATAATTCACCCCTCCACTTT
few	TRBV5-8	TRBJ1-3	NA	CASSFDRYSGNTIYF	TGTGCCAGCAGTTTCGACAGATACTCTGGAAACACCATATATTTT
NA	TRBV2	TRBJ2-1	NA	CASRVGGGHNEQFF	TGTGCCAGCAGAGTAGGGGGGGGCCACAATGAGCAGTTCTTC
NA	TRBV6-1	TRBJ1-3	NA	CASSVNSPIPSGNTIYF	TGTGCCAGCAGTGTTAACTCACCGATCCCGTCTGGAAACACCATATATTTT
NA	TRBV2	TRBJ1-3	NA	CANSRNSGNTIYF	TGTGCCAACTCGAGGAACTCCGGAAACACCATATATTTT
NA	TRBV19	TRBJ2-5	NA	CASATGTETQYF	TGTGCTAGTGCCACAGGGACGGAGACCCAGTACTTC
NA	TRBV19	TRBJ2-2	NA	CASRSGGMFGGELFF	TGTGCCAGCCGGTCGGGGGGCATGTTTGGCGGGGAGCTGTTTTTT
NA	TRBV10-3	TRBJ2-5	TRBD2	CASRGGTSGTKETQYF	TGTGCCTCCCGTGGAGGAACTAGCGGGACGAAGGAGACCCAGTACTTC
once	TRBV6-2/TRBV6-3	TRBJ1-3	TRBD1	CASSPGQLTGNTIYF	TGTGCCAGCAGTCCGGGACAGCTAACTGGAAACACCATATATTTT
NA	TRBV10-3	TRBJ2-3	NA	CAISESGRYTDTQYF	TGTGCCATCAGTGAGTCGGGGAGGTACACAGATACGCAGTATTTT
NA	TRBV29-1	TRBJ2-2	NA	CSVRDTKNTGELFF	TGCAGCGTTAGGGACACCAAGAACACCGGGGAGCTGTTTTTT
NA	TRBV2	TRBJ2-1	TRBD2	CASSDSGSPYNEQFF	TGTGCCAGCAGCGATAGCGGGAGCCCCTACAATGAGCAGTTCTTC
NA	TRBV5-5	TRBJ2-5	NA	CASSLFAEQETQYF	TGTGCCAGCAGCTTGTTTGCAGAACAAGAGACCCAGTACTTC
NA	TRBV4-2	TRBJ2-1	NA	CASSQELAPRRYNEQFF	TGTGCCAGCAGCCAAGAGCTAGCCCCGCGCCGGTACAATGAGCAGTTCTTC
NA	TRBV19	TRBJ1-6	TRBD1	CASSIGTGRRSPLHF	TGTGCCAGTAGTATAGGGACAGGGAGAAGATCACCCCTCCACTTT
NA	TRBV6-4	TRBJ2-3	TRBD1	CASSDGTVDTDTQYF	TGTGCCAGCAGTGACGGGACAGTTGACACAGATACGCAGTATTTT
NA	TRBV10-3	TRBJ2-5	NA	CAIARGIQETQYF	TGTGCCATCGCCCGAGGGATTCAAGAGACCCAGTACTTC
NA	TRBV28	TRBJ1-6	NA	CASSSRQIYNSPLHF	TGTGCCAGCAGTTCCCGACAGATCTATAATTCACCCCTCCACTTT
NA	TRBV5-5	TRBJ1-2	TRBD1	CASSLLQGLLGYTF	TGTGCCAGCAGCTTGTTACAGGGGCTTTTGGGCTACACCTTC
NA	TRBV2	TRBJ1-6	TRBD1	CASLQGLPSPLHF	TGTGCCAGCTTACAGGGGTTGCCTTCACCCCTCCACTTT
once	TRBV5-4	TRBJ2-6	NA	CASSFRASTGANVLTF	TGTGCCAGCAGCTTTCGGGCTAGCACTGGGGCCAACGTCCTGACTTTC
NA	TRBV5-6	TRBJ2-6	NA	CASSLEPSFSGANVLTF	TGTGCCAGCAGCTTGGAACCTAGCTTCTCTGGGGCCAACGTCCTGACTTTC
NA	TRBV24-1	TRBJ2-1	TRBD2	CATSDSGLAGGYYNEQFF	TGTGCCACCAGTGATTCTGGACTAGCGGGAGGGTACTACAATGAGCAGTTCTTC
NA	TRBV28	TRBJ2-7	NA	CASSVNSYEQYF	TGTGCCAGCAGTGTAAACAGCTACGAGCAGTACTTC
NA	TRBV5-4	TRBJ2-3	NA	CASSLAGKVTDTQYF	TGTGCCAGCAGCTTGGCGGGGAAAGTCACAGATACGCAGTATTTT
NA	TRBV27	TRBJ2-3	NA	CASSRQTSTDTQYF	TGTGCCAGCAGTCGCCAGACTAGCACAGATACGCAGTATTTT